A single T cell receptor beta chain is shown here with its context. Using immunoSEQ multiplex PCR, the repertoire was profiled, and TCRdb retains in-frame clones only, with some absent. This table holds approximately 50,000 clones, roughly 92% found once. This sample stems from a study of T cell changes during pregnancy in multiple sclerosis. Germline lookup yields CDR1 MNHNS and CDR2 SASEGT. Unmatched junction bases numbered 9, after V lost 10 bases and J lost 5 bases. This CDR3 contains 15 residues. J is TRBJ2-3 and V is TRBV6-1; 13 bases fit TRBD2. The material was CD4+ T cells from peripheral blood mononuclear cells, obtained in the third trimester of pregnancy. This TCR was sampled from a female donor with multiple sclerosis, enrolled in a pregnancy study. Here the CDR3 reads CATLELAGGRDTQYF. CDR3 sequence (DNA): TGTGCCACCTTAGAACTAGCGGGAGGGAGAGATACGCAGTATTTT.